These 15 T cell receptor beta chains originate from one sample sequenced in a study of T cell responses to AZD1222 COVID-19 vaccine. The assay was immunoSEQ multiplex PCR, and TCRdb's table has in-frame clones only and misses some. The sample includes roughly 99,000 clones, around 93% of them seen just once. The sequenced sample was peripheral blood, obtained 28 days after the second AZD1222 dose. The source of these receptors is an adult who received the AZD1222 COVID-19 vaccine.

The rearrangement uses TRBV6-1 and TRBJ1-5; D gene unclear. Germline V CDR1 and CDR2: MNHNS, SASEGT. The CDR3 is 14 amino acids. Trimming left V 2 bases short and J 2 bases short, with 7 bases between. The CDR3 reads CASSELWGNQPQHF. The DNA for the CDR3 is TGTGCCAGCAGTGAACTATGGGGCAATCAGCCCCAGCATTTT.

CDR3: CASSLDLSGYTF. CDR3 nucleotides: TGTGCCAGCAGCCTGGACCTTAGCGGCTACACCTTC. V gene TRBV7-8 combines with J gene TRBJ1-2; no definite D call. This CDR3 region has 12 residues. Germline lookup yields CDR1 SGHVS and CDR2 FQNEAQ. V lost 5 bases to trimming and J lost 8 bases, with 12 bases between them.

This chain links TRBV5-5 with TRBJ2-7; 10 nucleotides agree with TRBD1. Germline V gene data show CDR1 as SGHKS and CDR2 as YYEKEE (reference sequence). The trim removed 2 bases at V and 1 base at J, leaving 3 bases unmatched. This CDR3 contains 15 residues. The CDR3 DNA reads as TGTGCCAGCAGCTTTGGGACAGGGGTTTCCTACGAGCAGTACTTC. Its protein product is CASSFGTGVSYEQYF.

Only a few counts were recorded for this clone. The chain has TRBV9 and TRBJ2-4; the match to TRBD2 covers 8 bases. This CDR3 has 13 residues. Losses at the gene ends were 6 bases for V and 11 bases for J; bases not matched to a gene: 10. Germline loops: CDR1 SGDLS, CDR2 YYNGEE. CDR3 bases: TGTGCCAGCAACCCCGGGGGGGGCCTGGTTCAGTACTTC. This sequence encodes CASNPGGGLVQYF.

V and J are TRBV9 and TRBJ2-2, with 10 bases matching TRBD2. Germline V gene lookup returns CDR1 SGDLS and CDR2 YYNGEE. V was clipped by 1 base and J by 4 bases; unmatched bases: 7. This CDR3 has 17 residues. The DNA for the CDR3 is TGTGCCAGCAGCGTAATAGCGGGAGGTCTCGGCACCGGGGAGCTGTTTTTT. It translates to CASSVIAGGLGTGELFF.

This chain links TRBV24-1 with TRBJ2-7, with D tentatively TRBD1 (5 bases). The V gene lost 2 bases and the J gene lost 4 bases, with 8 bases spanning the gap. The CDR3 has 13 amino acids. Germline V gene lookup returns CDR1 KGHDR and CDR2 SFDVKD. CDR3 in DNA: TGTGCCACCAGTGATTGGACACCTTACGAGCAGTACTTC. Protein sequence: CATSDWTPYEQYF.

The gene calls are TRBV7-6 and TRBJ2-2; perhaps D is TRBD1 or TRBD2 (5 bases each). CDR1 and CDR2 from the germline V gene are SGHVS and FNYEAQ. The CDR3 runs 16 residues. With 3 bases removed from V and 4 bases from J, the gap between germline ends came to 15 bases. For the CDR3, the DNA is TGTGCCAGCAGCTTGGCCGAATGGGGGAGCACCGGGGAGCTGTTTTTT. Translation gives CASSLAEWGSTGELFF.

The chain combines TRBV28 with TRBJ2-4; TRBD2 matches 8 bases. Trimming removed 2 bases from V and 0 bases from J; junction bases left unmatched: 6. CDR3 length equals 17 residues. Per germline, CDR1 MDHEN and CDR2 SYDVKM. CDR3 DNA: TGTGCCAGCAGTTTACCAGCGGGAGTAGCAGCCAAAAACATTCAGTACTTC. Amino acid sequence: CASSLPAGVAAKNIQYF.

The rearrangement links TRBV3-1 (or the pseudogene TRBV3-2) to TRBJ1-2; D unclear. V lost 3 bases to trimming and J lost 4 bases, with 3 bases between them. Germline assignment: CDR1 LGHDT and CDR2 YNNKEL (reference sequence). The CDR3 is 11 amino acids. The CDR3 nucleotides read TGTGCCAGCAGCCACCTCTATGGCTACACCTTC. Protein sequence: CASSHLYGYTF.

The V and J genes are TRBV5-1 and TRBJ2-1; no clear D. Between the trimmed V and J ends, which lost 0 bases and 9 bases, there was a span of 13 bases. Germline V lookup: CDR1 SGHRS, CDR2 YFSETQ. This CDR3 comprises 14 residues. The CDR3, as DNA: TGCGCCAGCAGCTTGGCTCTGGCTGGTAGTGAGCAGTTCTTC. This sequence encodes CASSLALAGSEQFF. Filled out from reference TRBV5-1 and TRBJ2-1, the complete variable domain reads KAGVTQTPRYLIKTRGQQVTLSCSPISGHRSVSWYQQTPGQGLQFLFEYFSETQRNKGNFPGRFSGRQFSNSRSEMNVSTLELGDSALYLCASSLALAGSEQFFGPGTRLTVL.

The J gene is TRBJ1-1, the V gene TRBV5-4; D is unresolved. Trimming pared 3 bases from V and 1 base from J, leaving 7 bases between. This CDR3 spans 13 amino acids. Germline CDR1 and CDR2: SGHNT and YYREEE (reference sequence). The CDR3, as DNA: TGTGCCAGCAGCTCGCGCAGGAACACTGAAGCTTTCTTT. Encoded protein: CASSSRRNTEAFF.

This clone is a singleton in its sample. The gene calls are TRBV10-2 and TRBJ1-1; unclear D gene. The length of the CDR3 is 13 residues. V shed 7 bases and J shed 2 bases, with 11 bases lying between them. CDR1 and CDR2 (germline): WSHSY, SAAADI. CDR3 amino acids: CASNDGINTEAFF. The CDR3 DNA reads TGCGCCAGCAACGACGGGATCAACACTGAAGCTTTCTTT.

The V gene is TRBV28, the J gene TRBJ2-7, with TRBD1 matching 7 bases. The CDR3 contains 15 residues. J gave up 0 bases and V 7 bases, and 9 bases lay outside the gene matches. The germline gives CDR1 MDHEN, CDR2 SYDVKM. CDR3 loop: CASIRQTGSSYEQYF. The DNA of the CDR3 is TGTGCCAGCATCAGGCAGACAGGGAGCTCCTACGAGCAGTACTTC.

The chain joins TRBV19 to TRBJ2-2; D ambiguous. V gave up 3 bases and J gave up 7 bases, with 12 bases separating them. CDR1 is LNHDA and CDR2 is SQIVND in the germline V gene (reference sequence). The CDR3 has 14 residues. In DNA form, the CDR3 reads TGTGCCAGTAGTATTGATCGGACGATCGGGGAGCTGTTTTTT. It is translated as CASSIDRTIGELFF.

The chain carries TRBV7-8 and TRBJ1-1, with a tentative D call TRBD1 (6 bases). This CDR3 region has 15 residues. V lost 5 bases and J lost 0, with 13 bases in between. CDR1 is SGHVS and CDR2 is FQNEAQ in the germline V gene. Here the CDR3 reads CASSRRGGLNTEAFF. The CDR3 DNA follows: TGTGCCAGCAGCCGTCGGGGGGGGCTGAACACTGAAGCTTTCTTT.